Sequencing of this TCR beta chain was carried out in a study of OX40 agonist ivuxolimab in advanced cancers. General study points: Clonal expansion was seen in CD4+ and CD8+ blood T cells by week 6 at 0.1 to 3.0 mg/kg.

CDR3 length: 15 residues. V shed 5 bases and J 1 base; nucleotides not matched to a gene: 5. Germline CDR1 is LNHDA and CDR2 is SQIVND (reference sequence). Using immunoSEQ multiplex PCR, the repertoire was profiled, and TCRdb retains in-frame clones only, with some absent. Among 20,000 or so clones, about 87% were seen once, and the ten largest hold 30%. In its sample, this clone was seen a few times. The antigen remains undetermined. The origin of this receptor is an adult with an advanced solid tumor such as melanoma, head and neck, liver or kidney cancer. V is TRBV19 and J is TRBJ2-7; 10 bases line up with TRBD2. This material consisted of CD4+ or CD8+ T cells sorted from blood, taken in a trial of the OX40 agonist ivuxolimab. DNA for the CDR3: TGTGCCAGTAGTCCCGGACTAGCGGCTTCCTACGAGCAGTACTTC. This encodes CASSPGLAASYEQYF.